This T cell receptor beta chain was documented in a study of T cell responses to AZD1222 COVID-19 vaccine. Regarding the study as a whole: Increased Spike-specific TCR breadth and depth were observed after two AZD1222 doses.

Note on this clone: What it binds is unknown.

V lost 7 bases, J lost 7 bases, and 12 bases stayed unmatched. This CDR3 comprises 14 residues. Looked up from germline, CDR1 is MNHEY and CDR2 is SVGAGI. Assay: immunoSEQ multiplex PCR; the TCRdb copy retains only in-frame clones and omits some. The sample has about 81,000 clones, about nine tenths seen once; the top ten hold approximately 5%. V and J are TRBV6-5 and TRBJ1-1; TRBD1 agrees at 7 bases. This specimen consisted of peripheral blood, obtained 28 days after the second AZD1222 dose. This sequence originates from an adult who received the AZD1222 COVID-19 vaccine. Here the CDR3 reads CASKQTGQGIEAFF. CDR3 nucleotide sequence: TGTGCCAGCAAACAGACAGGGCAGGGGATTGAAGCTTTCTTT.